The rows below give T cell receptor beta chains drawn from one sample of a study of T cell responses to AZD1222 COVID-19 vaccine. Method: immunoSEQ multiplex PCR; TCRdb's copy keeps in-frame clones and lacks some. The sample carries under 55,000 clones, around four fifths recorded once. Sample: peripheral blood, taken on day 0 of AZD1222 vaccination. Receptors originate from an adult in good health. Both conserved end residues are part of each CDR3. The D gene is left open where the match is weak. A clone size is listed for some rows: how often the clone was seen (once, few, many), or a class if it is expanded.

d_gene	abundance	j_gene	v_gene	CDR3nt	CDR3aa
TRBD2	NA	TRBJ2-3	TRBV25-1	TGTGCCAGCAGTGCTAGGCTAGCGGGGGGACGAGATACGCAGTATTTT	CASSARLAGGRDTQYF
NA	NA	TRBJ2-3	TRBV7-2	TGTGCCAGCACCGTAGCTGGGGGCGGCACAGATACGCAGTATTTT	CASTVAGGGTDTQYF
NA	NA	TRBJ1-4	TRBV27	TGTGCCAGCAGCAGATGGGGAGACGAAAAACTGTTTTTT	CASSRWGDEKLFF
NA	few	TRBJ2-3	TRBV10-3	TGTGCCATCAGTGATCTAGATACGCAGTATTTT	CAISDLDTQYF
NA	NA	TRBJ1-4	TRBV5-5	TGTGCCAGCAGCTTGTTGGGTTCCCCTGAAAAACTGTTTTTT	CASSLLGSPEKLFF
NA	NA	TRBJ1-5	TRBV2	TGTGCCAGCAATTCGCGGGTCCAGGATCAGCCCCAGCATTTT	CASNSRVQDQPQHF
TRBD2	NA	TRBJ2-3	TRBV5-4	TGTGCCAGCAGCTTGGGGACTAGCGGGGGGAAATCCCCAGCAGATACGCAGTATTTT	CASSLGTSGGKSPADTQYF
NA	NA	TRBJ1-5	TRBV2	TGTGCCAGCAGTGAAGTAGCGGTCAAGAGCAATCAGCCCCAGCATTTT	CASSEVAVKSNQPQHF
NA	NA	TRBJ1-6	TRBV7-9	TGTGCCAGCAGCTCGGCGCAGGGATTTTCACCCCTCCACTTT	CASSSAQGFSPLHF
NA	NA	TRBJ1-2	TRBV2	TGTGCCAGCAGTGAAGCCCTCAGGGTGCGGGGCTACACCTTC	CASSEALRVRGYTF
NA	NA	TRBJ1-6	TRBV27	TGTGCCAGTAGCCAATCATCAGGGAGGGCGTGGGCACAATGGTCACCCCTCCACTTT	CASSQSSGRAWAQWSPLHF
TRBD1	NA	TRBJ1-3	TRBV6-1	TGTGCCAGCAGTGAACTCGGGGACAGGGAAAACACCATATATTTT	CASSELGDRENTIYF
TRBD1	NA	TRBJ2-5	TRBV12-3/TRBV12-4	TGTGCCAGCAGCTTGGGACAGCTGGAGACCCAGTACTTC	CASSLGQLETQYF
TRBD2	once	TRBJ2-4	TRBV4-2	TGTGCCAGCAGCCAAGCCGTCGGGGGGTCGGAAAACATTCAGTACTTC	CASSQAVGGSENIQYF
NA	NA	TRBJ1-4	TRBV6-5	TGTGCCAGCAACCAAGGGTCGACCGTTGGTGAAAAACTGTTTTTT	CASNQGSTVGEKLFF
NA	NA	TRBJ1-2	TRBV29-1	TGCAGCGTTGGCAGCCTTGGGGGCTACACCTTC	CSVGSLGGYTF
TRBD1	NA	TRBJ2-1	TRBV6-5	TGTGCCAGCGGACCGGACAGGGTCAATGAGCAGTTCTTC	CASGPDRVNEQFF
NA	NA	TRBJ2-3	TRBV19	TGTGCCAGTAGTACGCCGGCCGATTTTCCCAGGACGCAGTATTTT	CASSTPADFPRTQYF
NA	NA	TRBJ2-2	TRBV9	TGTGCCAGCAGCGCCACGGGACTGCCCGACGGGGAGCTGTTTTTT	CASSATGLPDGELFF
NA	NA	TRBJ2-2	TRBV6-5	TGTGCCAGCAGTTACTCGGGCACCGGGGAGCTGTTTTTT	CASSYSGTGELFF
TRBD1	NA	TRBJ2-2	TRBV7-8	TGTGCCAGCAGCCCAACAGGGGGACAGGGAACCGGGGAGCTGTTTTTT	CASSPTGGQGTGELFF
NA	NA	TRBJ1-1	TRBV7-2	TGTGCCAGCAGCTTAGGATGGCAAACTGAAGCTTTCTTT	CASSLGWQTEAFF
NA	NA	TRBJ1-3	TRBV6-6	TGTGCCAGTTACTTGGGGGGGGCCGGAAACACCATATATTTT	CASYLGGAGNTIYF
NA	NA	TRBJ1-1	TRBV5-5	TGTGCCAGCAGCTTGGCCGAGAACACTGAAGCTTTCTTT	CASSLAENTEAFF
NA	NA	TRBJ2-3	TRBV7-3	TGTGCCAGCAGCTTTGATATGGGCACAGATACGCAGTATTTT	CASSFDMGTDTQYF
NA	NA	TRBJ1-6	TRBV6-1	TGTGCCAGCAGGGAAGATGTTTCACCCCTCCACTTT	CASREDVSPLHF
NA	NA	TRBJ2-1	TRBV28	TGTGCCAGCAGGACTTGGTCTGGGGCTAGCCCAAACAATGAGCAGTTCTTC	CASRTWSGASPNNEQFF
NA	NA	TRBJ1-3	TRBV28	TGTGCCAGCAGTCCGACAGGCTCTGGAAACACCATATATTTT	CASSPTGSGNTIYF
NA	NA	TRBJ1-5	TRBV18	TGTGCCAGCTCACCGGCAGGGGAGGGCAATCAGCCCCAGCATTTT	CASSPAGEGNQPQHF
NA	NA	TRBJ2-2	TRBV6-1	TGTGCCAGCAGTGAAGGACCGGGGACCGGGGAGCTGTTTTTT	CASSEGPGTGELFF
TRBD2	NA	TRBJ2-7	TRBV4-2	TGTGCCAGCAGCCACTTAGCGGGGGGGCGAGAGGAGCAGTACTTC	CASSHLAGGREEQYF
NA	NA	TRBJ2-6	TRBV7-8	TGTGCCAGCAGCTTATCAGCAGGGACTGGGGCCAACGTCCTGACTTTC	CASSLSAGTGANVLTF
NA	NA	TRBJ1-2	TRBV7-9	TGTGCCAGCAGCTTATCGACAGTTAACTATGGCTACACCTTC	CASSLSTVNYGYTF
NA	NA	TRBJ1-2	TRBV25-1	TGTGCCAGCAGTGAATATGGATTATCCGAGGGCTACACCTTC	CASSEYGLSEGYTF
NA	NA	TRBJ2-2	TRBV7-9	TGTGCCAGCAGCCAATACAGGGCTACCGGGGAGCTGTTTTTT	CASSQYRATGELFF
NA	NA	TRBJ1-4	TRBV19	TGTGCCAGTAGTATTATGGGCGTTAATGAAAAACTGTTTTTT	CASSIMGVNEKLFF
NA	large	TRBJ1-1	TRBV15	TGTGCCACCAGCGACCAGGACAGCAACACTGAAGCTTTCTTT	CATSDQDSNTEAFF
TRBD2	NA	TRBJ2-1	TRBV19	TGTGCCAGTAGTATAGGCAGGGGTGGCCTAGCGGGTAGGAGCTCCTACAATGAGCAGTTCTTC	CASSIGRGGLAGRSSYNEQFF
TRBD1	few	TRBJ1-2	TRBV27	TGTGCCAGCAGTCAGATACGGCCCAGGGGGCCGGGAGGCTACACCTTC	CASSQIRPRGPGGYTF
NA	NA	TRBJ1-5	TRBV15	TGTGCCACCAGCGCCTCGAGGGGAGGGTTGGATCAGCCCCAGCATTTT	CATSASRGGLDQPQHF
TRBD1	NA	TRBJ2-7	TRBV7-2	TGTGCCAGCAGCCTAGACAGGGGCGGCGAGCAGTACTTC	CASSLDRGGEQYF
NA	NA	TRBJ2-1	TRBV15	TGTGCCACCAGCAGAGATAGGGGGGGCCTCTACAATGAGCAGTTCTTC	CATSRDRGGLYNEQFF
NA	once	TRBJ2-1	TRBV6-5	TGTGCCAGCAGTCCACCGCGCAGCTCCTACAATGAGCAGTTCTTC	CASSPPRSSYNEQFF
NA	NA	TRBJ2-2	TRBV9	TGTGCCAGCAGCGTAACCACCGGGGAGCTGTTTTTT	CASSVTTGELFF
NA	NA	TRBJ2-7	TRBV2	TGTGCCAGCAGTGAAGAGCCCGAGCAGTACTTC	CASSEEPEQYF
NA	once	TRBJ1-1	TRBV3-1/TRBV3-2	TGTGCCAGCAGCCTACAGGGAAACACTGAAGCTTTCTTT	CASSLQGNTEAFF
NA	NA	TRBJ2-1	TRBV7-9	TGTGCCAGCAGCTCCCACAATGAGCAGTTCTTC	CASSSHNEQFF
TRBD2	NA	TRBJ2-7	TRBV19	TGTGCCAGTAGCCCAACCCGACTAGGGGCTAGCGGGCCTTACGAGCAGTACTTC	CASSPTRLGASGPYEQYF
TRBD1	NA	TRBJ1-3	TRBV5-1	TGCGCCAGCAGCGACAGGGTGGCGGGAAACACCATATATTTT	CASSDRVAGNTIYF
NA	NA	TRBJ2-2	TRBV7-3	TGTGCCAGCAGCTTAATTGGCCCTACCGGGGAGCTGTTTTTT	CASSLIGPTGELFF
NA	NA	TRBJ1-5	TRBV3-1/TRBV3-2	TGTGCCAGCAGCCAAGTCGGGATAGATCAGCCCCAGCATTTT	CASSQVGIDQPQHF